This TCR beta chain is from a study of cytomegalovirus exposure and HLA in healthy donors listed by TCRdb under 2017. About the investigation overall: According to an earlier analysis of several hundred of the donors, about 180 million T cells yielded 90 million to 140 million unique TCR beta sequences and 250 to 350 Gb of sequence data. Approximately 300 gigabases of sequencing data and 75 million to 85 million unique TCR sequences made up an early release that covered some 640 HLA-typed donors. Among the roughly 400 genotyped donors, about 83% belonged to the genetic ancestry cluster associated with self-reported Caucasian donors. The aim of the study was to test whether cataloging public T cell receptors could identify signatures of past pathogen exposure. The study profiled the T cell repertoires of more than 500 subjects by immunosequencing and related them to cytomegalovirus serostatus. Along with the roughly 700-subject first cohort, a separate validation cohort of more than 90 different subjects was used. To predict cytomegalovirus infection status, the study combined high-throughput TCR immunosequencing, statistical association of individual TCRs with disease status, and machine learning. In a later analysis, previously published TCR beta repertoires from hundreds of donors were re-analyzed and high-resolution HLA genotyping was added so that TCR occurrence patterns could be studied. Rather than drawing on any new phenotypic data, the later analysis identified candidate immune exposures from TCR beta sequences and the way those sequences occurred across donors. To decide whether each TCR beta V gene segment behaved as functional or pseudogenic, an earlier analysis of some 570 of the donors relied on high-throughput TCR beta sequencing. Donor age, sex, ethnicity and CMV serostatus were compiled together with the repertoire data. In a later genetic analysis, genome-wide SNP genotypes for about 60% of the 666 donors were used, and that subset was treated as a discovery cohort. All discovery cohort repertoires had been generated using a single sequencing platform. HLA typing covered class I and class II loci at four-digit resolution. Typing coverage differed by locus: A, B, C, DRB1 and DQB1 were typed in roughly 629-630 donors, DQA1 in about 500, DPA1 in around 610, and DPB1 in 472. Roughly five DR-DQ haplotypes were treated as single units for association and clustering because of strong linkage in the cohort. Among several hundred genotyped donors of the cohort, an average of around 250,000 unique TCR beta nucleotide sequences was sequenced per donor, of which roughly 17% were non-productive.

As to this clone: Its cognate antigen has yet to be identified. The input lacks base qualities; no much larger clone sits a single base away.

There are 12 amino acids in the CDR3, from cysteine to phenylalanine inclusive. Left in the record is the CDR3 DNA by itself, 36 bases read in frame from the first base. The germline V gene specifies SGDLS as CDR1 and YYNGEE as CDR2. V and J are truncated by 4 bases and 5 bases respectively, leaving an intervening sequence of 6 bases. Library generation was performed with the immunoSEQ multiplex PCR assay. The multiplex PCR relied on a mix of 60 forward primers for TCR Vbeta segments and 13 reverse primers for TCR Jbeta segments. A multiplex PCR assay on genomic DNA amplified the CDR3 region of rearranged TCR beta genes. Amplified TCR beta libraries were sequenced as 87-base-pair reads on the Illumina HiSeq System. In the original analysis: In a later analysis, 70 million to 95 million unique TCR beta chains were counted across the 690 or so repertoires, and roughly 11 million of these chains were shared by at least two donors. Raw reads were error-corrected and collapsed into unique sequences by a nearest-neighbor algorithm in which closely related sequences were merged to remove PCR and sequencing errors. CDR3 sequences were aligned to IMGT reference sequences to assign V, D and J gene segments. For a sequence to be retained, at least a six-nucleotide match to both a V gene segment and a J gene segment was required. Rearrangements were called productive when the CDR3 lacked stop codons and stayed in frame with V and J; all others were non-productive. CDR3 was defined by IMGT convention, running from the second conserved V-encoded cysteine to the conserved J-encoded phenylalanine. Sequences without an unambiguous match to a single V gene segment were excluded from the earlier analysis of 450 to 750 of the donors. An earlier analysis of about 590 of the donors classified V segments as functional when productive rearrangements were above 56.7% and as segregating when the standard deviation between donors was above 5%. A statistical classification framework was built to diagnose cytomegalovirus status from the catalog of TCR beta chain sequences. A later analysis assigned V and J genes by comparing TCR nucleotide sequences with IMGT/GENE-DB human TR gene sequences. The TCRdist pipeline was used in a later analysis to assign CDR3 sequences and most-parsimonious VDJ recombination scenarios. A later analysis defined each TCR beta chain by its CDR3 amino acid sequence plus V-gene family, and excluded reads lacking a unique V-gene family. In a later analysis, around 650 highly shared, low-generation-probability nucleotide sequences were removed to address suspected cross-contamination and a sequencing artifact. For each public chain, a later analysis derived a clonal expansion index from normalized ranks of inferred template counts within each repertoire. Generation probabilities in a later analysis came from a VDJ recombination model fitted to out-of-frame rearrangements, and those results were checked against IGoR. Hypergeometric tests were used in a later analysis to score TCR-TCR, TCR-HLA and TCR-CMV co-occurrence, with a repertoire-size bias correction applied to the TCR pairs. To estimate false discovery rates, a later analysis permuted the HLA or CMV assignments 20 times. In a later analysis, co-occurring TCRs were grouped using DBSCAN, and TCRdist sequence similarity was added for clustering within HLA-allele-positive subsets. Repertoires with fewer than 30,000 or more than 120,000 public chains were left out of co-occurrence clustering, as were about 5 repertoires with anomalous nucleotide sharing. TCRdb took over this immuneACCESS table, retaining in-frame rearrangements with V and J assigned. Such tables are incomplete; in checked studies, under half of the missing clones stem from an unresolved V gene, and the remainder is unexplained. V and J calls and clone size come straight from that table; D and trimming were deduced from the DNA. In this sample the table shows approximately 180,000 clones, 70% to 85% of which occur a single time. 2% to 3% of the sample comes from the top ten.

The cohort comprised some 680 healthy bone marrow donors. At the time of sampling, every cohort member was nominally healthy, though immune exposures that went unrecorded were likely present. CMV serostatus was positive for about 300 and negative for 352 of the 666 cohort members, and was not recorded for this donor. A peripheral blood sample was collected from each donor, and TCR beta sequencing was performed on peripheral blood mononuclear cells. Genomic DNA extraction from the blood cell samples was performed with the Qiagen DNeasy Blood Extraction Kit. Overall study results and their limits: An earlier analysis of some 560 of the donors showed that most TCR beta V segments appeared in productive rearrangements either about 90% or about 30% of the time, which broadly matched IMGT annotations. In a later analysis, several top co-occurrence clusters were reported to appear linked to parvovirus B19, influenza, CMV and Epstein-Barr virus. In a later genetic analysis, fewer N-insertions in productive TCRs were reported among donors in an Asian-associated ancestry cluster than the roughly 640-donor mean. When HLA alleles, especially DR and DQ, strongly co-occurred, attributing TCR associations to individual alleles was difficult. CMV serostatus was the only immune exposure information available for the cohort. In the study, approximately 150 TCR beta chains were listed as associated with cytomegalovirus. In a later analysis, HLA-associated TCR beta chains showed more clonal expansion and lower generation probabilities than non-associated chains that were equally common. In a later analysis, about 16,000 TCR beta sequences were associated with specific HLA alleles at a false discovery rate of 0.05. A cluster of highly shared sequence variants was judged likely to be a technical artifact of the sequencing pipeline. Roughly uniform sequencing depth across donors was assumed in presence/absence analyses, although this assumption may not hold. In a later analysis, most CMV-associated TCR beta chains were found to appear HLA-restricted, with HLA associations seemingly driven largely by CMV exposure. In a later genetic analysis, a missense DCLRE1C variant was associated with V-gene and J-gene trimming of TCR beta chains, and the association was replicated in an independent cohort. HLA typing was unavailable for some donors at each locus, so association tests used only the typed subset. Most TCR sequences were seen in very few donors, while some public TCRs were found in many individuals. The classifier was reported to diagnose cytomegalovirus status with high specificity and sensitivity in both the original cohort and the validation cohort. It was suggested by the authors that the approach could potentially be generalized to other disease states and immunological phenotypes. In vitro tests confirmed that a few of the cytomegalovirus-associated TCR beta chains recognize cytomegalovirus antigens. Linkage disequilibrium might explain the correlated functional status among segregating V segments, but an unknown experimental factor could not be excluded. Because counts were too low, roughly 16 rarely observed V segments, including chromosome 9 orphons, were left out of the earlier analysis of some 600 of the donors. The 87-base-pair reads could not distinguish some IMGT-functional V segments, including TRBV6-2 and TRBV6-3, so those segments were excluded. A later analysis found that TCR association rates varied across HLA loci, with DRB1 alleles showing the most associated TCRs and HLA-C alleles the fewest. Only TCR beta chains were sequenced in this cohort, and the absence of alpha or paired-chain data limited detectable features. A further reported finding was that TCR beta sequences accurately predicted the HLA-A and HLA-B alleles for most subjects in the first cohort.

This TCR was recovered from a human donor in good health. The sequence joins TRBV9 to TRBJ2-2; the D gene identity is not certain. What was sequenced was PBMCs. The DNA sequence follows: TGTGCCAGCAGCCGCGAAACCGGGGAGCTGTTTTTT. Translated, this is CASSRETGELFF.